This record covers a single T cell receptor beta chain. This clonotype has at least ten counts. This receptor's antigen is unknown. Base quality data are lacking; no much larger clone is found one base away. The library was made by PCR. The sequencer was an Illumina HiSeq 2500. To normalize quantification of the TCRbeta repertoire, the TCR libraries were built with molecular barcoding that relied on unique molecular identifiers. TCRdb trimmed the raw reads at Q25, called clones with MiXCR and kept productive beta chains. Every entry covers one CDR3 protein and lists the most common genes and DNA from its rows. The table for this sample lists around 300,000 distinct CDR3 sequences; about 9.4% of them were counted only once. Of the sample, approximately 7% is held by the ten largest clones. The data stem from a study of T-cell reconstitution after alpha-beta-depleted transplantation in children (TCRdb year 2016). Concerning the study at large: Using TCR repertoire profiling, the study quantitatively followed how T-cell immune reconstitution unfolded in children after TCRalphabeta/CD19-depleted allogeneic hematopoietic cell transplantation. Broad study findings and their caveats: Over the following months the frequencies of hyperexpanded clones went down, and after one year T-cell counts and TCRbeta diversity were mostly credited to newly produced T cells. Apparently early alphabetaT-cell count recovery about two months after transplant reportedly relied on only several hundred rapidly expanded clones derived from non-depleted graft cells. In some patients, high TCRbeta diversity at day 60 was attributed to recipient T cells and intrathymic progenitors that had survived conditioning.

The meaning of the sample's treatment or condition label: allogeneic hematopoietic cell transplantation with graft depleted of TCRalphabeta T cells and CD19 B cells. Transplant recipients were children who received TCRalphabeta/CD19-depleted allogeneic hematopoietic cell grafts. Including the terminal cysteine and phenylalanine, the CDR3 comprises 16 residues. Of all the DNA, just the CDR3 is kept, 48 bases in frame from base 1. The V end gives up 6 bases and the J end 5 bases, leaving 6 bases in the junction not matched to a gene. Looking up the germline V gene yields CDR1 MDHEN and CDR2 SYDVKM. The source material was PBMCs, sampled before TCRalphabeta/CD19-depleted stem cell transplant. The source is a boy under three years old with acute myeloid leukemia, due to receive a stem cell transplant. The chain joins TRBV28 to TRBJ2-1, with 14 bases aligning to TRBD2. Here is the DNA: TGTGCCAGCAGACGACCGGGACTAGCGGGGGACAATGAGCAGTTCTTC. Translated, it reads CASRRPGLAGDNEQFF.